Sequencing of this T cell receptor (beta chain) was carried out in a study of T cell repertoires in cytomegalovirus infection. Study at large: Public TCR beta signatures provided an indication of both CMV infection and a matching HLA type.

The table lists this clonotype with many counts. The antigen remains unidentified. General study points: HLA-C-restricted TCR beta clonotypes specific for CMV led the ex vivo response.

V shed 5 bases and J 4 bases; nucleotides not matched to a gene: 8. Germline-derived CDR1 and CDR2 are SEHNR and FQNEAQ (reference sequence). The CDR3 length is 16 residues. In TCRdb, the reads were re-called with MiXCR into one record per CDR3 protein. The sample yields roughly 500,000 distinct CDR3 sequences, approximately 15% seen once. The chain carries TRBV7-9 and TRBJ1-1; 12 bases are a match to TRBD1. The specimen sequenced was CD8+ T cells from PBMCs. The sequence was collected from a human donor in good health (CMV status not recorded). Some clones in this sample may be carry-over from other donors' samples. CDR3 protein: CASSASGTGGLTEAFF. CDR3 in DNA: TGTGCCAGCAGCGCGTCCGGGACAGGGGGCCTCACTGAAGCTTTCTTT.